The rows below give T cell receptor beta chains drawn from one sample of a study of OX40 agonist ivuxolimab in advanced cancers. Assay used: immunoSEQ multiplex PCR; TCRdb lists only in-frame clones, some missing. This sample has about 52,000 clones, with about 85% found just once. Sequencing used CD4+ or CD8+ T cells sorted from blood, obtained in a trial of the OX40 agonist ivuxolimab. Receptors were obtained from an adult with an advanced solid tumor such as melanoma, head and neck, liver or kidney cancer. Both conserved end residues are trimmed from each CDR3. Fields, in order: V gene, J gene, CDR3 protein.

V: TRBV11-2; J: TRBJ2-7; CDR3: ASSWAGNEQY
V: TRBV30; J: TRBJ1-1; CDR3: AWSLQGNTEAF
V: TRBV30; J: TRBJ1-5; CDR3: AWSAGTGIYQPQH
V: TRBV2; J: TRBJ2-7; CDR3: ASRTVRTYEQY
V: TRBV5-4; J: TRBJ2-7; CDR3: ASSPGSGSYEQY
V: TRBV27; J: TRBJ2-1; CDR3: ASRMGLAGGVWNEQF
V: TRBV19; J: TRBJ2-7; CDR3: ASSPGGYEQY
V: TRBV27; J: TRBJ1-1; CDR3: ASSLQGNTEAF
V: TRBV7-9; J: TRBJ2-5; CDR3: ASSPPDKGAEETQY
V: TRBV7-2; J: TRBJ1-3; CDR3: ASSLSPGQGAPIY
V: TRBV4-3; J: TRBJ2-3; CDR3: ASSQDLAGGSTDTQY
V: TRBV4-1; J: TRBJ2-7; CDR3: ASSQDNSPYYYEQY
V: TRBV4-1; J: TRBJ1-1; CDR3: ASSQPPGKGFWNTEAF
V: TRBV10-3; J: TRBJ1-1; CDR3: AISESSRETEAF
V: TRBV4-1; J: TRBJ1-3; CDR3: ASSQVVGRGNTIY
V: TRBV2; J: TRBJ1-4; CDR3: ASHYGQSNEKLF
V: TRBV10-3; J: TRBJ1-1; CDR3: AIRSVGGGNTEAF
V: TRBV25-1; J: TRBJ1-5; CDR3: ASSEWEGNQPQH
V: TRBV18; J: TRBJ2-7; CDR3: ASSPPTEAYEQY
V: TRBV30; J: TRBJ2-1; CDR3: AWSSGSTNEQF
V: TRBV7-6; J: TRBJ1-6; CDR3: ASSSGVGGNSPLH
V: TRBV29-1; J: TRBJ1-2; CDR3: SVEGDKAGYT
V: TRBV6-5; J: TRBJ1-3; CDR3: ASSSDDTGFGNTIY
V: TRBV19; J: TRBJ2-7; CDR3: ASSSPEGDSYYEQY
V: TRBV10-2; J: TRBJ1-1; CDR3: ASRDRGTEAF
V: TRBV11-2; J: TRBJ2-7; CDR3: ASSFSDYEQY
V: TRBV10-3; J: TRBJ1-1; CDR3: ATEMGTGWTEAF
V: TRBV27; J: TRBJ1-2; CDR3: ASSLRGDYGYT
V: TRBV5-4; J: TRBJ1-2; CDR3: ASRGQGFGYT
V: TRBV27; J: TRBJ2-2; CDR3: ASSFKVAALGTGELF
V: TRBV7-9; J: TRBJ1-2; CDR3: ASSLSGTDGYT
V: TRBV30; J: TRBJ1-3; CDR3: ACDTTEGNTIY
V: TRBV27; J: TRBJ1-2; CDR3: ASSPDRTVTLVYGYT
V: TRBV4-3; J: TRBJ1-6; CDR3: ASSQSSGGNSPLH
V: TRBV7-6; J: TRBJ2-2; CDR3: ASSFYDLAGSGELF
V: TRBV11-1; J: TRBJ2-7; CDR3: ASSSSGGETYEQY
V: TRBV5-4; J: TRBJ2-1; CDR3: ASRTGGNEQF
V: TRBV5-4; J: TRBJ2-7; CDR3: ASSSWDGSYEQY